Presented here are 8 T cell receptor beta chains from one specimen sequenced in a study of cytomegalovirus exposure and HLA in healthy donors. Produced via immunoSEQ multiplex PCR; TCRdb's table is partial and in-frame only. The sample lists tens of thousands of clones, over 90% occurring once. Material: PBMCs. The source of these receptors is a man between 18 and 29 years old in good health and CMV-seronegative.

V gene TRBV6-5 combines with J gene TRBJ2-7; perhaps TRBD2 as D (7 bases). This CDR3 has 14 amino acids. Looked up from germline, CDR1 is MNHEY and CDR2 is SVGAGI. V was clipped by 5 bases and J by 6 bases, with 17 bases between them. CDR3 DNA: TGTGCCAGCAGTCTCGGGGGGCAGCTCTCCGAGCAGTACTTC. Protein sequence: CASSLGGQLSEQYF.

The CDR3, as DNA: TGTGCCAGTAGTATCTCCGGGACAGGGTGGACCGGGGAGCTGTTTTTT. Protein sequence: CASSISGTGWTGELFF. This sequence joins TRBV19 and TRBJ2-2; 9 bases fit TRBD1. Germline lookup yields CDR1 LNHDA and CDR2 SQIVND (reference sequence). This CDR3 region has 16 residues. The J segment lost 5 bases and the V segment lost 3 bases, leaving 7 bases of the junction unmatched.

The gene calls are TRBV7-9 and TRBJ1-5; D unclear. Germline V gene lookup returns CDR1 SEHNR and CDR2 FQNEAQ (reference sequence). The CDR3 is 12 amino acids. The V end lost 4 bases, the J end lost 6 bases, and 7 bases lay between the germline ends. The CDR3 DNA sequence: TGTGCCAGCAGCTCCTCCGGTCAGCCCCAGCATTTT. Amino acids: CASSSSGQPQHF.

This clone appeared once. This chain uses TRBV27 with TRBJ1-2; 9 bases fit TRBD1. Germline CDR1 MNHEY, CDR2 SMNVEV (reference sequence). The length of the CDR3 is 14 residues. Trimming took 5 bases from V and 5 from J; bases not matched to a gene: 6. CDR3: CASSPGQGRYGYTF. CDR3 nucleotides: TGTGCCAGCAGTCCGGGACAGGGACGATATGGCTACACCTTC.

The chain couples TRBV6-1 to TRBJ2-6, with D perhaps TRBD1 (6 bases). Germline CDR1 and CDR2: MNHNS and SASEGT. This CDR3 has 14 amino acids. Deletions cut 8 bases from V and 1 base from J, with 9 bases between. The CDR3 DNA reads as TGTGCCAGCCGACAGGCTTCTGGGGCCAACGTCCTGACTTTC. Residues: CASRQASGANVLTF.

V usage is TRBV6-4 and J usage is TRBJ2-2; maybe TRBD1 (5 bases). Germline V gene sequence: CDR1 MRHNA, CDR2 SNTAGT. The CDR3 is 13 amino acids. The ends were cut back, 3 bases at V and 7 bases at J, with 9 bases in the middle. This chain's CDR3 is CASSDVGDGELFF. The CDR3 region has the DNA TGTGCCAGCAGTGATGTAGGGGACGGGGAGCTGTTTTTT.

This clone was seen a single time. The V call is TRBV6-1, the J call TRBJ1-1; TRBD1 aligns across 9 bases. The CDR3 is made up of 14 amino acids. V dropped 8 bases and J dropped 9; count of bases not matched to a gene: 13. Germline values: CDR1 MNHNS, CDR2 SASEGT. This CDR3 is CASQTPLTGGKAFF. The CDR3, as DNA: TGTGCCAGCCAGACTCCACTGACAGGGGGAAAAGCTTTCTTT.

The V and J genes are TRBV28 and TRBJ2-7; TRBD1 matches 8 bases. The CDR3 extends over 14 amino acids. With 6 bases clipped from V and 3 bases from J, the junction kept 7 bases outside the gene matches. The V gene's germline CDR1 is MDHEN and CDR2 SYDVKM. CDR3 loop: CASRLTGAVYEQYF. The CDR3 region has the DNA TGTGCCAGCAGACTGACAGGGGCGGTCTACGAGCAGTACTTC.